This T cell receptor beta chain originates from a study of regulatory T cells in long-lasting Graves disease. Study-level background: Patients met the persistent Graves' disease definition after over 5 years of antithyroid drugs with positive TSH receptor antibodies. Broader study findings: TCR diversity was lower in persistent than newly diagnosed Graves' disease. TRBV28, TRBJ1-2 and TRBJ2-5 emerged as the favored segments in persistent disease.

Stated time point: persistent/refractory GD, antithyroid drugs over 5 years with positive TRAb. RNA isolated from PBMCs was used to make the TCR library. Staff took roughly 8.1 milliliters of peripheral blood and put it into EDTA tubes. This clonotype was recorded at least ten times. Antigen specificity is unknown. The CDR3 loop spans 14 amino acids. V dropped 0 bases and J dropped 9; count of bases not matched to a gene: 7. Germline V gene data show CDR1 as SGDLS and CDR2 as YYNGEE. TCR beta libraries were built with iRepertoire HTBI primers and Arm-PCR of CDR3 regions. Each CDR3 protein gets one entry after TCRdb re-called the multiplex PCR reads with MiXCR. Of 300,000 to 350,000 distinct CDR3 sequences listed, about 20% were seen once; the top ten hold 29%.

This TCR came from a female donor with Graves disease. This material consisted of peripheral blood mononuclear cells (PBMCs), taken when the disease was refractory, from a patient treated with antithyroid drugs. The genes are TRBV9 and TRBJ1-2; TRBD1 matches at 8 bases. The CDR3 DNA sequence: TGTGCCAGCAGCGTAGGGGCAGGGGGCGCGAGCTACACCTTC. Residues: CASSVGAGGASYTF.